This T cell receptor (beta chain) stems from a study of regulatory T cells in long-lasting Graves disease. Time point indicated: newly diagnosed GD, antithyroid drugs for less than 3 months. Scientists built the TCR library using RNA that was extracted from PBMCs. The CDR3 is made up of 15 amino acids. V was shortened by 1 base and J by 1 base, with 7 bases between the two germline ends. Germline lookup yields CDR1 LNHDA and CDR2 SQIVND (reference sequence). Study findings and constraints: There were preferences for TRBV28, TRBJ1-2 and TRBJ2-5 in persistent disease.

Libraries of TCR beta came from iRepertoire HTBI primers plus Arm-PCR of CDR3 regions. TCRdb itself ran the multiplex PCR reads through MiXCR, one entry per CDR3 protein. The data show 450,000 to 700,000 distinct CDR3 sequences, with approximately 13% seen just once and approximately 9.3% held by the top ten. This clonotype came up many times. Its antigen is not identified. The same sample was also used in a study of T cells in Graves' hyperthyroidism and ophthalmopathy. That source reports: Blood held most thyroid clonotypes expanded above 0.001 frequency. The model predicted ophthalmopathy a median approximately seven months before onset.

V gene TRBV19 combines with J gene TRBJ2-2; D ambiguous. The receptor was isolated from a man aged 25-45 years with Graves disease. The source material was peripheral blood mononuclear cells (PBMCs), sampled at new diagnosis, from a patient treated with antithyroid drugs. CDR3 nucleotide sequence: TGTGCCAGTAGTATAGGTCCAGGGAACACCGGGGAGCTGTTTTTT. Residues: CASSIGPGNTGELFF. Based on the CDR3 plus reference TRBV19 and TRBJ2-2, the full variable domain is DGGITQSPKYLFRKEGQNVTLSCEQNLNHDAMYWYRQDPGQGLRLIYYSQIVNDFQKGDIAEGYSVSREKKESFPLTVTSAQKNPTAFYLCASSIGPGNTGELFFGEGSRLTVL.